Listed below are T cell receptor beta chains from one sample, sequenced in a study of radiation and T cells in renal cell carcinoma. Here immunoSEQ multiplex PCR was the method, and the copy in TCRdb shows in-frame clones only, minus some. The repertoire holds 130,000 or so clones, with roughly 80% as singletons. The input for sequencing was blood, taken from a patient whose treatment included radiotherapy and nephrectomy. The source is a woman between 45 and 65 years old with renal cell carcinoma. Both conserved end residues are trimmed from each CDR3.

>TRBJ2-2|TRBV19
ASELAGNTGELF
>TRBJ1-5|TRBV27
ASSSGYSNQPQH
>TRBJ1-1|TRBV29-1
SVGPRRTEAF
>TRBJ2-5|TRBV5-6
ASSFLTGTNREY
>TRBJ2-7|TRBV7-2
ASSFRTSEPPLYEQY
>TRBJ2-7|TRBV5-1
ASSFSLSYEQY
>TRBJ1-2|TRBV6-5
ASSYGNLYGYT
>TRBJ1-5|TRBV2
ASRVTGDFSNQPQH
>TRBJ1-2|TRBV29-1
SVGVRGFGYT
>TRBJ2-3|TRBV5-4
ASSTSLTTDTQY
>TRBJ1-4|TRBV19
ASSIPEREKLF
>TRBJ2-2|TRBV5-4
ASSSRLGRGTGELF
>TRBJ2-7|TRBV6-5
ASSSLPASGTYEQY
>TRBJ1-5|TRBV27
AVGLQPQH
>TRBJ2-1|TRBV18
ASSPSLDDSYNEQF
>TRBJ2-1|TRBV10-3
AISRTSGRAGEQF
>TRBJ2-3|TRBV14
ASSHWGRLTDTQY
>TRBJ2-1|TRBV11-3
ASSSDSAYNEQF
>TRBJ2-3|TRBV5-1
ASSDEVSTDTQY
>TRBJ2-5|TRBV7-7
ASSFDRGQETQY
>TRBJ2-5|TRBV4-1
ASSQSRRETQY
>TRBJ2-2|TRBV4-3
ASSQRVQGAGELF